These 5 T cell receptor beta chains originate from one sample sequenced in a study of blood T cells in healthy people across ages. A second PCR of roughly 7 to 11 cycles used a sample-barcoded 5' primer and a J-beta primer mix. MiXCR, run by TCRdb on the 5' RACE reads, gives a single entry per CDR3 protein. Among roughly 2 million distinct CDR3 sequences listed, around half were seen once. Sample: blood. The receptors were sampled from a woman aged 40 to 50 in good health.

The sample holds a few counts of this clonotype. The CDR3 is CAIRDPGPSNEQFF. CDR3 in DNA: TGTGCCATCAGAGATCCGGGGCCGAGTAATGAGCAGTTCTTC. The chain links TRBV10-3 to TRBJ2-1; possibly TRBD1 or TRBD2 for D (5 bases each). V lost 6 bases and J 7 bases, leaving 16 bases between the germline ends. Germline loops: CDR1 ENHRY, CDR2 SYGVKD. The CDR3 covers 14 residues.

This clonotype was observed a few times. The chain combines TRBV7-3 with TRBJ1-1; 7 nucleotides agree with TRBD1. The J segment lost 2 bases and the V segment lost 2 bases, leaving 8 bases of the junction unmatched. The CDR3 consists of 16 residues. Germline CDR1 reads SGHTA; CDR2 reads FQGTGA. CDR3: CASSLLGTAFNTEAFF. CDR3 sequence (DNA): TGTGCCAGCAGCTTATTGGGGACAGCCTTTAACACTGAAGCTTTCTTT.

A few counts support this clonotype. The chain joins TRBV6-2 or TRBV6-3 to TRBJ2-7, with D uncertain. Germline assignment: CDR1 MNHEY and CDR2 SVGEGT. This CDR3 contains 16 residues. V shed 0 bases and J shed 0 bases, with 12 bases lying between them. For the CDR3, the DNA is TGTGCCAGCAGTTACTCGACGGGCGAGTACTCCTACGAGCAGTACTTC. Its protein is CASSYSTGEYSYEQYF.

The genes are TRBV10-3 and TRBJ2-6; 8 nucleotides agree with TRBD1. The CDR3 sequence is 17 residues long. Germline V CDR1 and CDR2: ENHRY, SYGVKD. V lost 3 bases to trimming and J lost 2 bases; unmatched junction nucleotides: 6. The chain's CDR3 is CAISDSGGRAGANVLTF. For the CDR3, the DNA is TGTGCCATCAGTGATTCAGGGGGCCGTGCTGGGGCCAACGTCCTGACTTTC.

This clonotype has only a few counts. V and J are TRBV7-8 and TRBJ1-5, with a possible D match to TRBD1 (5 bases). Trimming cost V 6 bases and J 5 bases, with 20 bases left between them. The germline V gene encodes CDR1 SGHVS and CDR2 FQNEAQ. The CDR3 covers 16 residues. As DNA, the CDR3 is TGTGCCAGCAGGCAGGGCACCGGGACGTACGATCAGCCCCAGCATTTT. Translating it yields CASRQGTGTYDQPQHF. Supplemented by reference TRBV7-8 and TRBJ1-5, the full variable domain reads GAGVSQSPRYKVAKRGQDVALRCDPISGHVSLFWYQQALGQGPEFLTYFQNEAQLDKSGLPSDRFFAERPEGSVSTLKIQRTQQEDSAVYLCASRQGTGTYDQPQHFGDGTRLSIL.